This TCR beta chain was profiled in a study of shared clonotypes between healthy human individuals (dated by TCRdb to about 2020). Broadly, across the study: The cohort included three men and two women between 18 and 49 years of age. For each donor, three plates each were used for CD4 naive and CD4 memory, two plates were used for CD8 naive, and one plate was used for CD8 memory. Each donor's leukapheresis produced roughly between roughly 0.85 and 9.5 billion PBMCs. To increase sequencing depth and limit assay-specific biases, different laboratories used diverse techniques to prepare libraries and sequence TCR repertoires. The study deeply sequenced blood TCR repertoires of about 5 healthy adults to estimate repertoire size and the extent of clonotype sharing between individuals. Paper-wide results and their limitations: Incomplete sequencing was indicated by rarefaction of sorted-subset datasets, despite the large sequencing depth. Pairwise subsampling led to the expectation that sequencing depth would affect the degree of clonotype sharing among donors. Sampling was restricted to blood, and TCR repertoires in tissue are likely to differ from TCR repertoires in blood. Naive subsets generally had larger estimated clonotype richness than memory subsets did. Around 5% of naive CD4, around 3.6% of naive CD8, around 2.3% of memory CD4, and about 0.4% of memory CD8 clonotypes were shared across a few donors. Because the study included a small number of donors, the genetic and exposure-history diversity represented was limited. Higher generation probabilities were observed for clonotypes shared by all four sorted-subset donors than for non-shared clonotypes.

This clone was recorded once. Its specific antigen is unknown. Base quality data are lacking; no much larger clone is found one base away. CD8 naive samples consisted of CD45RO-negative cells that were positively selected for CCR7, yielding a CD45RA+CCR7+ population without TemRA cells. The donors were healthy, HIV-negative adults who had no recently reported acute infections or vaccinations. All donors were Caucasian adults living in Nashville, Tennessee, USA. Blood was obtained by leukapheresis, after which PBMCs were separated by Ficoll-Histopaque density gradient centrifugation and cryopreserved in liquid nitrogen vapor phase. Analytical flow cytometry was used to check the purity and quantity of each magnetically sorted T cell population. Genomic DNA was isolated from each sorted fraction and quantified by UV absorbance on a Nanodrop 2000c. At the junction V is shortened by 6 bases and J by 3 bases, with 13 bases in between. Taken from cysteine to phenylalanine, the CDR3 has 13 residues. Only the CDR3 region is kept as DNA, spanning 39 bases read in frame from base 1. From a lookup of the germline V gene (reference sequence), CDR1 and CDR2 are SGHKS and YYEKEE.

Using the deep immunoSEQ assay, TCR CDR3 regions were amplified from genomic DNA by multiplex PCR. Extracted genomic DNA from each cell subset was spread evenly across all wells of several immunoSEQ 96-well plates, with each plate serving as a replicate. For sorted subsets, 150 to 250 ng genomic DNA, equal to 30,000 to 35,000 T cell genomes, was loaded into each replicate PCR. The purified libraries were quantified using a Qubit 3.0 fluorometer, sized with a Bioanalyzer 2100, and then quantified again using the KAPA Library Quantification kit. Each immunoSEQ 96-well plate was sequenced on its own single-read 150-cycle Illumina NextSeq 550 flow cell. On the study's bioinformatics: Because the immunoSEQ output held only junctional sequences and lacked quality scores, the filtering could not match the filtering applied to full-length reads. To assign V/J genes and CDR3, sequences were annotated using PyIR, a Python wrapper for IgBLAST v1.9, with IMGT germline references. Reads were removed for weak V/J assignments (E-value above 1e-6), missing CDR3, stop codons, out-of-frame junctions, or ambiguous translated residues. V3J clonotypes were defined by identical inferred V gene, J gene, and CDR3 amino acid sequence. Percentage overlap between repertoires was calculated by dividing the number of shared unique clonotypes by the size of the smaller repertoire. Richness of each repertoire was evaluated using RTK rarefaction, the Chao1 estimator, and Recon v2.1 estimates of unobserved clonotypes. Generation probabilities were computed with OLGA for all TCRbeta clonotypes obtained by the gDNA method from several donors. The clones in this table, taken by TCRdb from immuneACCESS, are in-frame only. Not every clone is retained; where verified, under half of the shortfall comes from an unresolved V gene, and the cause of the rest is unknown. Clone size and V and J calls were adopted from that table, with D and trimming inferred from the DNA. The sample table holds about 680,000 clones, of which roughly 94% were seen once. The ten largest clones add up to approximately 22% of the sample.

The sequence derives from a young man in good health. What was sequenced was naive CD8+ T cells sorted from blood. The sample's cell subset or site label, in plain terms: CD45RA+CCR7+. This chain is built from TRBV5-5 and TRBJ2-7; TRBD2 might be the D gene, on 5 matching bases. The CDR3 has the sequence CASTTPGVYEQYF. The nucleotide sequence reads TGTGCCAGCACCACCCCCGGGGTCTACGAGCAGTACTTC.